The rows below give T cell receptor beta chains drawn from one sample of a study of regulatory T cells in long-lasting Graves disease. MiXCR, applied by TCRdb to the multiplex PCR reads, yields one record per CDR3 protein. The sample yields under 250,000 distinct CDR3 sequences, 20% seen once. Sequencing used peripheral blood mononuclear cells (PBMCs), obtained at new diagnosis, from a patient treated with antithyroid drugs. The source is a female donor with Graves disease. The CDR3 runs from the conserved cysteine through the conserved F or W. A D gene is named only where the DNA matches it firmly. Some rows mark clone size as missing; the rest say once, few, many or name a class of expanded clone.

clone size,V gene,D gene,J gene,CDR3 protein,CDR3 DNA
many,TRBV6-1,TRBD1,TRBJ2-3,CASRPGQSTDTQYF,TGTGCCAGCAGACCGGGACAGAGCACAGATACGCAGTATTTT
.,TRBV7-2,TRBD2,TRBJ2-1,CASRTTGGPINEQFF,TGTGCCAGCAGGACTACGGGGGGGCCCATAAATGAGCAGTTCTTC
many,TRBV5-1,.,TRBJ2-3,CASSHRADTQYF,TGTGCCAGCAGCCATAGGGCAGATACGCAGTATTTT
many,TRBV3-1,TRBD2,TRBJ2-3,CASSHWTSGSPDTQYF,TGTGCCAGCAGCCACTGGACTAGCGGGAGTCCAGATACGCAGTATTTT
many,TRBV7-2,.,TRBJ2-1,CASSLVKGYNEQFF,TGTGCCAGCAGCTTAGTGAAGGGCTACAATGAGCAGTTCTTC
.,TRBV7-9,TRBD1,TRBJ1-5,CASSFGTARNQPQHF,TGTGCCAGCAGCTTCGGGACAGCTCGCAATCAGCCCCAGCATTTT
many,TRBV20-1,.,TRBJ2-3,CSARVSIRDTGTDTQYF,TGCAGTGCTAGAGTGTCTATAAGGGACACCGGCACAGATACGCAGTATTTT
.,TRBV27,.,TRBJ1-6,CASSFLGQTNNSPLHF,TGTGCCAGCAGTTTCCTCGGACAGACCAATAATTCACCCCTCCACTTT
.,TRBV4-1,.,TRBJ2-5,CASSQDGPTANLVATQYF,TGCGCCAGCAGCCAAGATGGGCCAACGGCCAACCTGGTAGCGACCCAGTACTTC
many,TRBV20-1,.,TRBJ1-1,CSVFPGQYTEAFF,TGCAGTGTATTCCCCGGGCAATACACTGAAGCTTTCTTT
.,TRBV6-1,.,TRBJ1-2,CASSETGKSGYTF,TGTGCCAGCAGTGAAACAGGGAAGTCTGGCTACACCTTC
many,TRBV6-2/TRBV6-3,.,TRBJ2-5,CASSRREASLSTTQYF,TGTGCCAGCTCCCGGAGAGAGGCTAGCCTTTCGACGACCCAGTACTTC
few,TRBV5-6,.,TRBJ1-2,CASSLGEGFYGYTF,TGTGCCAGCAGCTTGGGAGAAGGGTTCTATGGCTACACCTTC
.,TRBV6-2/TRBV6-3,TRBD2,TRBJ2-1,CASSPLAGANNEQFF,TGTGCCAGCAGTCCGCTAGCGGGGGCTAACAATGAGCAGTTCTTC
many,TRBV6-2/TRBV6-3,.,TRBJ2-7,CASSQDPYEQYF,TGTGCCAGCAGTCAAGACCCCTACGAGCAGTACTTC
.,TRBV2,.,TRBJ2-1,CASSIYIASPYEQFF,TGTGCCAGCAGCATATATATAGCGTCCCCATACGAGCAGTTCTTC
many,TRBV5-1,.,TRBJ2-2,CASSTGTGFTGELFF,TGCGCCAGCAGTACCGGGACGGGGTTTACCGGGGAGCTGTTTTTT
few,TRBV4-1,.,TRBJ2-4,CASSQGSVGLWIRGIQYF,TGCGCCAGCAGCCAAGGGAGCGTAGGACTCTGGATTAGGGGTATTCAGTACTTC
.,TRBV4-2,TRBD1,TRBJ2-2,CASSQDRGRGDTGELFF,TGTGCCAGCAGCCAAGACAGGGGGCGCGGGGACACCGGGGAGCTGTTTTTT
many,TRBV6-1,.,TRBJ1-2,CASSGDSFYGYTF,TGTGCCAGCAGTGGAGACAGCTTCTATGGCTACACCTTC
many,TRBV20-1,.,TRBJ2-1,CSARGSGDAYNEQFF,TGCAGTGCTAGAGGTTCAGGGGATGCCTACAATGAGCAGTTCTTC
many,TRBV3-1,.,TRBJ2-5,CASSQGASGTQYF,TGTGCCAGCAGCCAAGGGGCCTCGGGGACCCAGTACTTC
few,TRBV27,.,TRBJ1-4,CATSPEHEKLFF,TGTGCCACCTCACCCGAACATGAAAAACTGTTTTTT